The 23 T cell receptor beta chains listed next were all sequenced from one sample in a study of T cell responses to AZD1222 COVID-19 vaccine. Clones were sequenced by immunoSEQ multiplex PCR, and TCRdb holds only the in-frame ones, with some missing. The table includes around 120,000 clones, about 92% detected once. The sequenced sample was peripheral blood, obtained on day 0 of AZD1222 vaccination. The source of these receptors is an adult in good health.

This clone has a single count. This chain uses TRBV3-1 (or the pseudogene TRBV3-2) with TRBJ1-5; D gene unclear. The germline V and J ends were trimmed by 0 bases and 5 bases, with 5 bases remaining between them. This CDR3 has 13 amino acids. Germline CDR1 is LGHDT and CDR2 is YNNKEL (reference sequence). The CDR3 region has the DNA TGTGCCAGCAGCCAAGAGTTACATCAGCCCCAGCATTTT. Residues: CASSQELHQPQHF.

This chain's CDR3 is CASSLIAGREQFF. CDR3 in DNA: TGTGCCAGCAGCTTGATAGCGGGACGTGAGCAGTTCTTC. The chain links TRBV5-4 to TRBJ2-1; the match to TRBD2 covers 8 bases. Germline V gene lookup returns CDR1 SGHNT and CDR2 YYREEE (reference sequence). The CDR3 loop spans 13 amino acids. The ends lost 1 base at V and 9 bases at J; junction bases unmatched: 3.

V is TRBV11-2 and J is TRBJ1-2; 7 bases are shared with TRBD1. The length of the CDR3 is 16 residues. Germline CDR1 SGHAT, CDR2 FQNNGV. With 4 bases clipped from V and 4 bases from J, the junction kept 12 bases outside the gene matches. The CDR3 DNA reads TGTGCCAGCAGCTCGGTTAAGACAGGGTCGGGCTATGGCTACACCTTC. Its translation is CASSSVKTGSGYGYTF. Together with reference TRBV11-2 and TRBJ1-2, the CDR3 gives the full variable domain: EAGVAQSPRYKIIEKRQSVAFWCNPISGHATLYWYQQILGQGPKLLIQFQNNGVVDDSQLPKDRFSAERLKGVDSTLKIQPAKLEDSAVYLCASSSVKTGSGYGYTFGSGTRLTVV.

The chain combines TRBV6-5 with TRBJ2-7; 8 nucleotides line up with TRBD2. The CDR3 contains 14 residues. CDR1 MNHEY and CDR2 SVGAGI come from the germline V gene. V trimming: 3 bases; J trimming: 3 bases; junction bases outside the gene matches: 4. The CDR3 nucleotides read TGTGCCAGCAGTTATACGGGAGGGGACTACGAGCAGTACTTC. It encodes CASSYTGGDYEQYF.

This clone appeared a single time. The V call is TRBV7-6, the J call TRBJ2-1; 9 positions match TRBD2. Trimming removed 5 bases from V and 4 bases from J; junction bases left unmatched: 6. This CDR3 is 15 amino acids long. Germline lookup yields CDR1 SGHVS and CDR2 FNYEAQ. As DNA, the CDR3 is TGTGCCAGCAGCATAGGGACTAGCAGGTACAATGAGCAGTTCTTC. Its protein product is CASSIGTSRYNEQFF.

This chain joins TRBV4-2 and TRBJ2-7; D not resolved. V was cut by 0 bases and J by 3 bases, with 9 bases left in between. The CDR3 totals 14 residues. The germline V gene encodes CDR1 LGHNA and CDR2 YNFKEQ. The CDR3 DNA reads TGTGCCAGCAGCCAAGATCTGGCGCTCTACGAGCAGTACTTC. Protein: CASSQDLALYEQYF.

The chain carries TRBV7-8 and TRBJ2-7, with a possible D match to TRBD1 (5 bases). Germline CDR1 SGHVS, CDR2 FQNEAQ. The ends were cut back, 1 base at V and 11 bases at J, with 12 bases in the middle. The CDR3 contains 12 residues. The CDR3 region is CASSLEGEGEYF. DNA for the CDR3: TGTGCCAGCAGCTTAGAAGGCGAAGGGGAGTACTTC.

V usage is TRBV27 and J usage is TRBJ2-7, with D unclear. Deletions cut 4 bases from V and 6 bases from J, with 13 bases between. The V gene's germline CDR1 is MNHEY and CDR2 SMNVEV (reference sequence). The CDR3 extends over 13 amino acids. The DNA of the CDR3 is TGTGCCAGCAGTTCCCGCCACCGGCTCGAGCAGTACTTC. Its protein is CASSSRHRLEQYF.

This chain joins TRBV6-6 and TRBJ1-2, with TRBD1 as a possible D gene (5 bases). The ends were cut back, 6 bases at V and 1 base at J, with 9 bases in the middle. There are 13 residues in the CDR3. Per germline, CDR1 MNHNY and CDR2 SVGAGI (reference sequence). CDR3 DNA: TGTGCCAGCAGGATAAGGGGTAACTATGGCTACACCTTC. Translated: CASRIRGNYGYTF.

The chain couples TRBV5-1 to TRBJ2-3, with 8 bases that match TRBD2. This CDR3 has 15 residues. Germline CDR1 SGHRS, CDR2 YFSETQ. V was clipped by 0 bases and J by 9 bases; unmatched bases: 9. DNA for the CDR3: TGCGCCAGCAGCTTGGGGGGACTAGTTTTAGAAACGCAGTATTTT. Protein product: CASSLGGLVLETQYF. Full variable domain (outside the CDR3, taken from reference TRBV5-1 and TRBJ2-3): KAGVTQTPRYLIKTRGQQVTLSCSPISGHRSVSWYQQTPGQGLQFLFEYFSETQRNKGNFPGRFSGRQFSNSRSEMNVSTLELGDSALYLCASSLGGLVLETQYFGPGTRLTVL.

The chain uses TRBV2 and TRBJ2-7; 9 bases align to TRBD1. Germline assignment: CDR1 SNHLY and CDR2 FYNNEI. The CDR3 is 16 amino acids. Germline trimming cut 0 bases from V and 3 bases from J; bases unmatched to any gene: 6. CDR3 region: CASSEARTGDGYEQYF. DNA of the CDR3: TGTGCCAGCAGTGAAGCGAGGACAGGGGATGGCTACGAGCAGTACTTC.

This clone appeared once. The chain recombines TRBV5-1 with TRBJ2-2, with D tentatively TRBD1 (5 bases). Germline V gene data show CDR1 as SGHRS and CDR2 as YFSETQ. Trimming took 4 bases from V and 0 from J, leaving 13 bases between them. This CDR3 is built from 16 residues. The CDR3: CASSSAGSTNTGELFF. DNA for the CDR3: TGCGCCAGCAGCAGTGCAGGGTCAACGAACACCGGGGAGCTGTTTTTT.

CDR3 sequence reads: CASSQTRDRPDRQETQYF. Written as DNA, the CDR3 is TGTGCCAGCTCACAAACCCGGGACAGGCCAGACCGCCAAGAGACCCAGTACTTC. The rearrangement uses TRBV18 and TRBJ2-5, with 8 bases matching TRBD1. J gave up 1 base and V 4 bases, and 14 bases lay outside the gene matches. Looked up from germline, CDR1 is KGHSH and CDR2 is LQKENI. This CDR3 has 18 residues.

The V gene is TRBV24-1, the J gene TRBJ2-1; 9 bases are shared with TRBD2. J lost 4 bases, V lost 6 bases, and 6 bases had no gene match. The germline gives CDR1 KGHDR, CDR2 SFDVKD. CDR3 size: 15 residues. This chain's CDR3 is CATSHPSGIYNEQFF. Written as DNA, the CDR3 is TGTGCCACCAGTCATCCTAGCGGGATATACAATGAGCAGTTCTTC.

The rearrangement links TRBV2 to TRBJ1-6; D gene unclear. V lost 6 bases, J lost 8 bases, and 11 bases lay in between. The V gene's germline CDR1 is SNHLY and CDR2 FYNNEI. The CDR3 spans 13 residues. CDR3 sequence reads: CASRSDGDSPLHF. CDR3 bases: TGTGCCAGCAGGTCGGACGGGGATTCACCCCTCCACTTT. Looking up the rest from reference TRBV2 and TRBJ1-6 gives the full variable domain: EPEVTQTPSHQVTQMGQEVILRCVPISNHLYFYWYRQILGQKVEFLVSFYNNEISEKSEIFDDQFSVERPDGSNFTLKIRSTKLEDSAMYFCASRSDGDSPLHFGNGTRLTVT.

The genes are TRBV27 and TRBJ1-2; 7 nucleotides match TRBD1. The CDR3 consists of 14 residues. Germline V gene data show CDR1 as MNHEY and CDR2 as SMNVEV (reference sequence). The V and J ends lost 5 bases and 4 bases, in that order; junction bases with no gene match: 7. CDR3 sequence: CASSPNRGAYGYTF. In nucleotides, the CDR3 is TGTGCCAGCAGTCCCAACAGGGGTGCCTATGGCTACACCTTC.

The genes are TRBV12-3 or TRBV12-4 and TRBJ2-1; D is perhaps TRBD2 (6 bases). Trimming shortened V by 1 base and J by 9 bases, and 7 bases separated the two germline ends. This CDR3 region has 12 residues. The CDR3 bases are TGTGCCAGCAGTTTAGGCGGGGTTGAGCAGTTCTTC. It is translated as CASSLGGVEQFF.

The chain joins TRBV7-8 to TRBJ1-2, with a weak D call TRBD1 (6 bases). Germline lookup yields CDR1 SGHVS and CDR2 FQNEAQ. This CDR3 spans 16 amino acids. V gave up 1 base and J gave up 2 bases, with 14 bases separating them. The CDR3 sequence: CASSLVGQGINYGYTF. CDR3 in DNA: TGTGCCAGCAGCTTAGTAGGCCAGGGGATAAACTATGGCTACACCTTC.

The chain uses TRBV12-3 or TRBV12-4 and TRBJ1-2; unclear D gene. The CDR3 runs 13 residues. The V end lost 7 bases, the J end lost 4 bases, and 13 bases lay between the germline ends. CDR3 sequence: CASTPMTGYGYTF. CDR3 DNA sequence: TGTGCCAGCACCCCTATGACGGGCTATGGCTACACCTTC.

The J gene is TRBJ2-7, the V gene TRBV6-5; the match to TRBD2 covers 8 bases. This CDR3 comprises 12 residues. In germline, CDR1 is MNHEY, CDR2 SVGAGI. Losses at the gene ends were 8 bases for V and 2 bases for J; bases not matched to a gene: 2. CDR3 loop: CASLREAYEQYF. The CDR3 DNA is TGTGCCAGCTTGCGGGAGGCCTACGAGCAGTACTTC.

The chain links TRBV21-1 to TRBJ1-4. TRBV21-1 constitutes a pseudogene. The CDR3 spans 11 residues. For the CDR3, the DNA is TGTGCCAGCATCGCTGGTGAAAAACTGTTTTTT. This encodes CASIAGEKLFF.

The genes are TRBV18 and TRBJ2-5; D may correspond to TRBD1 or TRBD2 (5 bases each). The CDR3 length is 12 residues. Trimming removed 1 base from V and 5 bases from J, with 5 bases in between. CDR1 is KGHSH and CDR2 is LQKENI in the germline V gene. CDR3 in DNA: TGTGCCAGCTCACCACGGGGGGAGACCCAGTACTTC. It translates to CASSPRGETQYF.

The V gene is TRBV6-5, the J gene TRBJ2-7; D is perhaps TRBD2 (5 bases). Per the germline V gene, CDR1 is MNHEY and CDR2 is SVGAGI. This CDR3 contains 13 residues. The germline V and J ends were trimmed by 7 bases and 1 base, with 11 bases remaining between them. CDR3 nucleotide sequence: TGTGCCAGCATCCCTAGCATTTCCTACGAGCAGTACTTC. Amino acids: CASIPSISYEQYF.